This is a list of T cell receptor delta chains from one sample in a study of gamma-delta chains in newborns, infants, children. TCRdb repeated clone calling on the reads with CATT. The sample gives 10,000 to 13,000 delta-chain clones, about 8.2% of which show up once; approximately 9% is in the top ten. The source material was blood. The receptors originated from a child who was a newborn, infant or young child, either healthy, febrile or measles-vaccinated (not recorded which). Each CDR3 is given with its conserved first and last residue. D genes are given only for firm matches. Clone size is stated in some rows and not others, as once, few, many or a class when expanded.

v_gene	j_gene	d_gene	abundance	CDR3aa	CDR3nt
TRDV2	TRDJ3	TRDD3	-	CACDKVLGDTRSCDTRQMFF	TGTGCCTGTGACAAAGTACTGGGGGATACGCGCTCCTGTGACACCCGACAGATGTTTTTC
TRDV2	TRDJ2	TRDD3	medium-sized	CACDTYWGSSRSTAQLFF	TGTGCCTGTGACACCTACTGGGGGAGTAGCCGCTCGACAGCACAACTCTTCTTT
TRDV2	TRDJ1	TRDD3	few	CACDTVGDTRGDKLIF	TGTGCCTGTGACACCGTGGGGGATACGCGAGGAGATAAACTCATCTTT
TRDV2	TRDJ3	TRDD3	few	CACDPMYWGQFSWDTRQMFF	TGTGCCTGTGACCCGATGTACTGGGGCCAGTTCTCCTGGGACACCCGACAGATGTTTTTC
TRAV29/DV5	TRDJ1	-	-	CSVLLCSKPYTLGGTDKLIF	-
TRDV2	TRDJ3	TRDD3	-	CACDKLGDSPRDTRQMFF	TGTGCCTGTGACAAACTGGGGGATAGTCCTCGGGACACCCGACAGATGTTTTTC
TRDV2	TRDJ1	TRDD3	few	CACDHVLGDDTDKLIF	TGTGCCTGTGACCATGTACTGGGGGATGACACCGATAAACTCATCTTT
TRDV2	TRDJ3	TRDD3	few	CACDIVLGSSWDTRQMFF	TGTGCCTGTGACATCGTACTGGGGAGCTCCTGGGACACCCGACAGATGTTTTTC
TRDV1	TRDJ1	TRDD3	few	CALGTRQDSLTWGDSKLIF	TGTGCTCTTGGGACGCGTCAGGATTCCCTCACATGGGGGGATTCCAAACTCATCTTT
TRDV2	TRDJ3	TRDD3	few	CACDAPGGRSSWDTRQMFF	TGTGCCTGTGACGCGCCTGGGGGACGTAGCTCCTGGGACACCCGACAGATGTTTTTC
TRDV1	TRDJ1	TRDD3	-	CALGESWIRTDKLIF	TGTGCTCTTGGGGAGTCATGGATACGTACCGATAAACTCATCTTT
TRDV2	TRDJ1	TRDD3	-	CACDRVLGDTDKLIF	TGTGCCTGTGACCGAGTACTGGGGGATACCGATAAACTCATCTTT
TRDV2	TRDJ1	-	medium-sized	CACDRLNTDKLIF	TGTGCCTGTGACAGACTAAACACCGATAAACTCATCTTT
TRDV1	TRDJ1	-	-	CALGEPLLAFYYTDKLIF	TGTGCTCTTGGGGAACCCCTACTCGCCTTTTACTACACCGATAAACTCATCTTT
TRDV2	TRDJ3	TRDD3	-	CACDSVLGDTSWDTRQMFF	TGTGCCTGTGACTCTGTACTGGGGGATACGTCCTGGGACACCCGACAGATGTTTTTC
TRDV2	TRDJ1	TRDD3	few	CACDPLWGIPGSNPKLIF	TGTGCCTGTGACCCGCTATGGGGGATACCAGGATCCAACCCTAAACTCATCTTT
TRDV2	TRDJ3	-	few	CACDTAQGGWDTRQMFF	TGTGCCTGTGACACCGCTCAGGGGGGCTGGGACACCCGACAGATGTTTTTC
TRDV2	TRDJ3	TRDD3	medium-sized	CACDFLARFGGSGSWDTRQMFF	TGTGCCTGTGACTTCCTCGCCCGCTTTGGGGGATCGGGCTCCTGGGACACCCGACAGATGTTTTTC
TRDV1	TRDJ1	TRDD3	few	CALGERTGGYAMHLRYTDKLIF	TGTGCTCTTGGGGAACGCACTGGGGGATACGCAATGCACTTACGGTACACCGATAAACTCATCTTT
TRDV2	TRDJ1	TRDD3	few	CACDTVGVLGDAAHLGTDKLIF	TGTGCCTGTGACACCGTGGGCGTACTGGGGGATGCGGCCCACCTGGGCACCGATAAACTCATCTTT
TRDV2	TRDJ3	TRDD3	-	CACDPTGGPISWDTRQMFF	TGTGCCTGTGACCCCACTGGGGGTCCCATATCCTGGGACACCCGACAGATGTTTTTC
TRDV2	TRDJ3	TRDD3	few	CACDTLLGDTQGSWDTRQMFF	TGTGCCTGTGACACCCTACTGGGGGATACTCAGGGCTCCTGGGACACCCGACAGATGTTTTTC
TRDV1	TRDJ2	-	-	CALGEKWSVASLTAQLFF	TGTGCTCTTGGGGAAAAATGGAGCGTGGCCTCTTTGACAGCACAACTCTTCTTT
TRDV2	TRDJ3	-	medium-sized	CACDTAGGSSWDTRQMFF	TGTGCCTGTGACACGGCCGGGGGAAGCTCCTGGGACACCCGACAGATGTTTTTC
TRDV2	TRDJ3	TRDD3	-	CACDRIGGGSWDTRQMFF	TGTGCCTGTGACCGGATTGGGGGAGGCTCCTGGGACACCCGACAGATGTTTTTC
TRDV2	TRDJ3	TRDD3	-	CACDTVMGDTRWDTRQMFF	TGTGCCTGTGACACCGTTATGGGGGATACGAGGTGGGACACCCGACAGATGTTTTTC
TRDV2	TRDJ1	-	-	CACDTLGRIDKLIF	TGTGCCTGTGACACCTTGGGGAGGATCGATAAACTCATCTTT
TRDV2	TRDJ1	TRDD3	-	CACDTGWGPPTDKLIF	TGTGCCTGTGACACGGGCTGGGGGCCTCCCACCGATAAACTCATCTTT
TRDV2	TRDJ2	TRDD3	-	CACDNVLGETAQLFF	TGTGCCTGTGACAACGTACTGGGGGAGACAGCACAACTCTTCTTT
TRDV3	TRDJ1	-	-	CAFEAPCHRRRYTDKLIF	TGTGCCTTTGAGGCCCCTTGCCACCGGAGAAGATACACCGATAAACTCATCTTT
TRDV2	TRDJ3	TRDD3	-	CACDILGATSSWDTRQMFF	TGTGCCTGTGACATACTGGGGGCTACGAGCTCCTGGGACACCCGACAGATGTTTTTC
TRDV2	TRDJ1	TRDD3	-	CACTQLGDPYTDKLIF	TGTGCCTGTACCCAACTGGGGGATCCTTACACCGATAAACTCATCTTT
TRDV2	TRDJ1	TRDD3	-	CACDRMLLGDGAGDKLIF	TGTGCCTGTGACAGGATGTTACTGGGGGATGGAGCCGGCGATAAACTCATCTTT
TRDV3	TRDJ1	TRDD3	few	CAFRSGGSYTDKLIF	TGTGCCTTTAGGTCTGGGGGTTCGTACACCGATAAACTCATCTTT
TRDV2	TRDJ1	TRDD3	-	CACDTLGDRGTDKLIF	TGTGCCTGTGACACACTGGGGGATAGAGGAACCGATAAACTCATCTTT
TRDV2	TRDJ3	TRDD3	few	CACDTGGYETWDTRQMFF	TGTGCCTGTGACACCGGGGGATACGAGACCTGGGACACCCGACAGATGTTTTTC
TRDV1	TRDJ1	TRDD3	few	CALGESHWGIRRCDKLIF	TGTGCTCTTGGGGAAAGCCACTGGGGGATACGCAGATGCGATAAACTCATCTTT
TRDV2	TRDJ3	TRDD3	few	CACDTGGYSGSSWDTRQMFF	TGTGCCTGTGACACGGGGGGATACTCCGGTAGCTCCTGGGACACCCGACAGATGTTTTTC
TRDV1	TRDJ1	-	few	CALGELQRTAYDKGAKLIF	TGTGCTCTTGGGGAACTGCAACGAACTGCCTACGATAAGGGGGCGAAACTCATCTTT
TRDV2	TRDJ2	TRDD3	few	CACDKVGDLTAQLFF	TGTGCCTGTGACAAGGTGGGGGATTTGACAGCACAACTCTTCTTT
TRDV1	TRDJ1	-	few	CALGPYSSPSYTDKLIF	TGTGCTCTTGGGCCCTACTCCTCACCCTCGTACACCGATAAACTCATCTTT
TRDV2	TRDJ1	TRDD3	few	CACDGLGGLHTDKLIF	TGTGCCTGTGACGGACTGGGGGGCCTTCACACCGATAAACTCATCTTT